The rows below give T cell receptor beta chains drawn from one sample of a study of OX40 agonist ivuxolimab in advanced cancers. Some clones are missing from TCRdb's copy, which holds only in-frame ones; the method was immunoSEQ multiplex PCR. The data show roughly 80,000 clones, 90% to 95% seen once. Material: CD4+ or CD8+ T cells sorted from blood, obtained in a trial of the OX40 agonist ivuxolimab. These receptors came from an adult with an advanced solid tumor such as melanoma, head and neck, liver or kidney cancer. Each CDR3 is given with its conserved first and last residue. A D gene is named only where the DNA matches it firmly. Clone size, where shown, is once, few, many, or a class for clones that have expanded.

>TRBJ2-3|14|TRBV7-9|TRBD2|once
CASSVSGLADTQYF
TGTGCCAGCAGCGTGTCGGGACTAGCAGATACGCAGTATTTT
>TRBJ1-2|17|TRBV9|TRBD1|.
CASSGDREEALYNGYTF
TGTGCCAGCAGCGGCGACAGGGAAGAGGCACTCTATAATGGCTACACCTTC
>TRBJ1-1|15|TRBV9|.|.
CASSSQMGAGTEAFF
TGTGCCAGCAGCTCTCAGATGGGCGCGGGCACTGAAGCTTTCTTT
>TRBJ1-2|13|TRBV30|TRBD1|.
CAAWGTGAGGYTF
TGTGCCGCCTGGGGAACAGGGGCAGGGGGCTACACCTTC
>TRBJ1-2|13|TRBV27|TRBD1|.
CASSQTGLGGYTF
TGTGCCAGCAGCCAGACAGGGCTAGGGGGCTACACCTTC
>TRBJ1-4|15|TRBV6-5|.|.
CASSTSGGTNEKLFF
.
>TRBJ1-2|12|TRBV28|.|.
CASSPRGYGYTF
TGTGCCAGCAGCCCTCGGGGTTATGGCTACACCTTC
>TRBJ2-5|14|TRBV28|.|.
CASSSGTFQETQYF
TGTGCCAGCAGCTCTGGCACCTTCCAAGAGACCCAGTACTTC
>TRBJ2-7|13|TRBV7-2|TRBD2|.
CASSSSSGYEQYF
TGTGCCAGCAGCTCGAGTAGCGGGTACGAGCAGTACTTC
>TRBJ2-5|17|TRBV5-1|.|.
CASSSVGGGLVQETQYF
TGCGCCAGCAGCTCGGTTGGAGGGGGCTTGGTCCAAGAGACCCAGTACTTC
>TRBJ1-5|17|TRBV19|TRBD1|once
CASSITGGRGQDQPQHF
TGTGCCAGTAGTATCACGGGTGGCAGGGGGCAGGATCAGCCCCAGCATTTT
>TRBJ2-1|16|TRBV5-1|TRBD2|.
CASSLPGLAGGTEQFF
TGCGCCAGCAGCTTACCGGGACTAGCGGGAGGTACTGAGCAGTTCTTC